This TCR beta chain was captured by sequencing in a study of blood T cell repertoires in COVID-19. On the study more broadly: The origin of the acute and convalescent COVID-19 samples was the United States, Italy and Spain. T cells, B-cell-depleted T cells, or PBMCs supplied cDNA or gDNA.

Original data processing: Scientists estimated how many nucleated cells there were by amplifying reference gene primers. TCRdb's table, derived via immunoSEQ multiplex PCR, lists solely in-frame clones and lacks some. The DNA gave D and trimming, while V, J and clone size come from that table. Of about 290,000 clones listed, nearly 90% are singletons. Germline CDR1 reads LGHDT; CDR2 reads YNNKEL (reference sequence). The CDR3 contains 17 residues. The V gene end was trimmed by 0 bases and the J gene end by 2 bases; junction bases not matched to a gene: 7. During active infection, Seattle patients enrolled and were then monitored through disease.

The sequencing sample was made of peripheral blood. The genes are TRBV3-1 (or the pseudogene TRBV3-2) and TRBJ2-5, with 9 bases that match TRBD2. This TCR was recovered from a woman in her thirties with COVID-19, enrolled during active disease. CDR3 protein: CASSQDPFSGGQETQYF. In DNA form, the CDR3 reads TGTGCCAGCAGCCAAGACCCTTTTAGCGGGGGTCAAGAGACCCAGTACTTC.